One sample yielded the 7 T cell receptor beta chains listed below, sequenced in a study of T-cell memory formation after mild COVID-19. TCRdb redid the calling of the 5' RACE reads with MiXCR, one entry per CDR3 protein. The table includes roughly 350,000 distinct CDR3 sequences, roughly 15% detected once. The sequencing input was PBMCs or a T cell subset sorted from them (not recorded which). These receptors came from a young man who had mild COVID-19 (a few samples of this study predate the infection). Cell type and time point are not known.

This clonotype appeared many times. The J gene is TRBJ2-2, the V gene TRBV5-1, with 9 bases matching TRBD1. Germline V CDR1 and CDR2: SGHRS, YFSETQ. CDR3 length equals 17 residues. Unmatched junction bases numbered 11, after V lost 0 bases and J lost 8 bases. The CDR3 region has the DNA TGCGCCAGCAGCTTGGGCCCACGGGACAGGGCGTCTGGGGAGCTGTTTTTT. The encoded protein is CASSLGPRDRASGELFF.

V gene TRBV7-9 combines with J gene TRBJ1-5; D is uncertain. V dropped 0 bases and J dropped 6 bases, with 6 bases sitting between them. The CDR3 runs to 13 residues. Germline loops: CDR1 SEHNR, CDR2 FQNEAQ (reference sequence). The CDR3 DNA is TGTGCCAGCAGCTTAGCATGGGGTCAGCCCCAGCATTTT. It codes for CASSLAWGQPQHF.

This clonotype was observed a few times. V is TRBV20-1 and J is TRBJ1-2; unclear D gene. Germline CDR1 DFQATT, CDR2 SNEGSKA (reference sequence). The CDR3 totals 13 residues. V lost 0 bases and J lost 2, with 7 bases in between. CDR3 sequence reads: CSARDRLNYGYTF. CDR3 nucleotides: TGCAGTGCTAGAGACAGATTAAACTATGGCTACACCTTC.

This chain uses TRBV6-6 with TRBJ1-5; the D gene is possibly TRBD1 (5 bases). The CDR3 is made up of 14 amino acids. In germline, CDR1 is MNHNY, CDR2 SVGAGI (reference sequence). V shed 2 bases and J shed 3 bases, with 8 bases lying between them. The CDR3 region is CASSYSRVNQPQHF. As DNA, the CDR3 is TGTGCCAGCAGTTACAGCAGGGTCAATCAGCCCCAGCATTTT.

This clonotype was seen at least ten times. In DNA form, the CDR3 reads TGTGCCAGCAGTAAGGACGATCAGCCCCAGCATTTT. Protein product: CASSKDDQPQHF. This chain connects TRBV7-8 to TRBJ1-5; D remains ambiguous. CDR1 and CDR2 from the germline V gene are SGHVS and FQNEAQ. The CDR3 sequence is 12 residues long. Trimming stripped 6 bases from V and 5 bases from J, with 8 bases between. Combining the CDR3 with reference TRBV7-8 and TRBJ1-5 gives the whole variable domain GAGVSQSPRYKVAKRGQDVALRCDPISGHVSLFWYQQALGQGPEFLTYFQNEAQLDKSGLPSDRFFAERPEGSVSTLKIQRTQQEDSAVYLCASSKDDQPQHFGDGTRLSIL.

This rearrangement joins TRBV20-1 to TRBJ2-7; 7 positions agree with TRBD2. The junction had 9 bases not matched to a gene; V was cut back by 3 bases and J by 1 base. Germline lookup yields CDR1 DFQATT and CDR2 SNEGSKA (reference sequence). The CDR3 is 15 residues long. The CDR3 here is CSASETSRLSYEQYF. CDR3 in DNA: TGCAGTGCTAGTGAGACTAGCCGGCTTTCCTACGAGCAGTACTTC.

This clonotype was seen only a few times. The chain joins TRBV4-2 to TRBJ2-7, with D unclear. This CDR3 is 11 amino acids long. Germline V lookup: CDR1 LGHNA, CDR2 YNFKEQ. V dropped 1 base and J dropped 5 bases, with 3 bases sitting between them. CDR3 in amino acids: CASSQGDEQYF. The CDR3 DNA sequence: TGTGCCAGCAGCCAAGGGGACGAGCAGTACTTC.